This T cell receptor beta chain comes out of a study of T cells expressing NK-cell markers. Study background: The study drew TCR beta repertoires from sorted CD3+CD56+NKG2C+, CD3+CD56+NKG2C- and CD3+CD56-NKG2C+ T cells.

The CDR3 is made up of 13 amino acids. Germline V gene data show CDR1 as DFQATT and CDR2 as SNEGSKA (reference sequence). With the 5' RACE reads reprocessed, TCRdb shows one record per CDR3 protein and no DNA. This sample's clone table lists some 190,000 distinct CDR3 sequences. The sample taken for sequencing was blood T cells: a sorted CD56 or NKG2C T cell subset, CD4+ or CD8+ T cells, or bulk PBMC T cells (not recorded which). The sequence came from a man aged 18 to 69 in good health. The V and J genes are TRBV20-1 and TRBJ2-2. This CDR3 reads CSADDFGTGELFF.